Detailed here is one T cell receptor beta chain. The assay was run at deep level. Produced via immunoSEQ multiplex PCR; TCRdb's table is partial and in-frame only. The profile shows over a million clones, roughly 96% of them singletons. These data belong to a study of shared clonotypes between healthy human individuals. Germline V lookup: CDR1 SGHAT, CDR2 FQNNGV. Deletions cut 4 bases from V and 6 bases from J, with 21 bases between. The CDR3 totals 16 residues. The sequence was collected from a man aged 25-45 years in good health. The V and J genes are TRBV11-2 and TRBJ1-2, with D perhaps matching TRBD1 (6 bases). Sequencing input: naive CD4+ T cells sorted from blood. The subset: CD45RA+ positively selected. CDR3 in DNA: TGTGCCAGCAGCTCTACGAGGGGAGACACAGGGAATGGCTACACCTTC. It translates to CASSSTRGDTGNGYTF.